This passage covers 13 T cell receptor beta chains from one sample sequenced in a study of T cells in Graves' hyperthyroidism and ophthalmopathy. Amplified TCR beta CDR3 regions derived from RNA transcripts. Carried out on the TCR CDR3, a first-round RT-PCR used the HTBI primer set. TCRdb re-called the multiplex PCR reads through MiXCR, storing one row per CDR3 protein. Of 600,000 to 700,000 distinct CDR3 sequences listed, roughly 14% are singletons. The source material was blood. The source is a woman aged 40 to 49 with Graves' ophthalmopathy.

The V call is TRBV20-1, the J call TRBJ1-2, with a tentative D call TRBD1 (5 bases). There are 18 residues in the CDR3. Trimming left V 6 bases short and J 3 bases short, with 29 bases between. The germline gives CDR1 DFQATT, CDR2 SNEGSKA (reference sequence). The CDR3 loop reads CSARGESGRVESDYGYTF. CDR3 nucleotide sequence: TGCAGTGCCCGGGGGGAATCGGGGAGGGTCGAATCGGACTATGGCTACACCTTC.

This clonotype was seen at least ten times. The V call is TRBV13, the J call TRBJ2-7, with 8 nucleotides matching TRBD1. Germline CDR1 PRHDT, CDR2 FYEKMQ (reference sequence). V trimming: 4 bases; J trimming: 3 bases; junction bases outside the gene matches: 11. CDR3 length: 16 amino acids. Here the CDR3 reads CASSSGQGQVLYEQYF. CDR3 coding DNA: TGTGCCAGCAGCTCCGGACAGGGACAGGTTCTCTACGAGCAGTACTTC.

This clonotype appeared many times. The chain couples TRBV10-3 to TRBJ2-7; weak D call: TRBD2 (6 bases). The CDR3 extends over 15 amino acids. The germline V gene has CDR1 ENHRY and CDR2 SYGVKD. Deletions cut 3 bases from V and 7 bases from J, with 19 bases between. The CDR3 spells CAISDIGGMASEQYF. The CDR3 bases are TGTGCCATCAGTGACATCGGCGGGATGGCTTCTGAGCAGTACTTC.

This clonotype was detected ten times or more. CDR3 in DNA: TGTGCCAGCACCCTGGACGGAGGGTTTTTAATGAACACTGAAGCTTTCTTT. Amino acid sequence: CASTLDGGFLMNTEAFF. J is TRBJ1-1 and V is TRBV6-2 or TRBV6-3; the D is unclear. Per germline, CDR1 MNHEY and CDR2 SVGEGT. The CDR3 consists of 17 residues. V lost 7 bases and J lost 0, with 21 bases in between.

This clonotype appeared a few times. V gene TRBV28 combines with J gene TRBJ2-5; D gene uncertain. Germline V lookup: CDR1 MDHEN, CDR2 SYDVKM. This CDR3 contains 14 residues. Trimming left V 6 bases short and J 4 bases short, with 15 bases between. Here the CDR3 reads CASSPPTHRETQYF. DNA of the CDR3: TGTGCCAGCAGCCCGCCAACCCATCGAGAGACCCAGTACTTC.

The CDR3, as DNA: TGCAGTGCTAGAGTCCTGGCGACGTCCTCCTACGAGCAGTACTTC. This sequence encodes CSARVLATSSYEQYF. The chain uses TRBV20-1 and TRBJ2-7, with D uncertain. V shed 1 base and J shed 0 bases, with 13 bases lying between them. The V gene's germline CDR1 is DFQATT and CDR2 SNEGSKA (reference sequence). The CDR3 covers 15 residues.

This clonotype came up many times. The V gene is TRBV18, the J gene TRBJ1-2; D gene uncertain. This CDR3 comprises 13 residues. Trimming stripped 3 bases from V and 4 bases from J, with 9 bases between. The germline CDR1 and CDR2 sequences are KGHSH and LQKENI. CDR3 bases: TGTGCCAGCTCACCCGACGGGAGCTATGGCTACACCTTC. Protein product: CASSPDGSYGYTF.

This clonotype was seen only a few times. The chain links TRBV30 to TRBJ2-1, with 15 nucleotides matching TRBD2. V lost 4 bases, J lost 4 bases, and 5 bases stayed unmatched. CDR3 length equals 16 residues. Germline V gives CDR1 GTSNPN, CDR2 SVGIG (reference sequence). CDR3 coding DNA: TGTGCCTGGAAAAAAGGACTAGCGGGAGGGTACAATGAGCAGTTCTTC. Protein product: CAWKKGLAGGYNEQFF.

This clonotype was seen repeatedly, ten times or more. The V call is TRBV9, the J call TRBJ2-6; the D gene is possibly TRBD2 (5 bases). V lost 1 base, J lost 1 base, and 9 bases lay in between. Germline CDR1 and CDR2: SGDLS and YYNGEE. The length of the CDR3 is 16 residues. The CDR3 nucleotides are TGTGCCAGCAGCGTACGGGGAGATTCTGGGGCCAACGTCCTGACTTTC. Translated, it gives CASSVRGDSGANVLTF.

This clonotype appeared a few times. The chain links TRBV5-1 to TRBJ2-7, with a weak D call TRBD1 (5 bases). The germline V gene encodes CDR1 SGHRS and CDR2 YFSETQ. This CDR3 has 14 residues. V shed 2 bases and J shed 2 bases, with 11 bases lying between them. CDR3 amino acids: CASSLNRRTYEQYF. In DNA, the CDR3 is TGCGCCAGCAGCTTAAACAGGCGGACCTACGAGCAGTACTTC.

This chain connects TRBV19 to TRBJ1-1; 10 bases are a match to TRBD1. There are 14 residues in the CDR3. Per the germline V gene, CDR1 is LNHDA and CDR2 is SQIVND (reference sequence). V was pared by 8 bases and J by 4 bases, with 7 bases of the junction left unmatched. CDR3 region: CASLLGQGVTEAFF. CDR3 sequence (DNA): TGTGCCAGTCTCCTTGGACAGGGGGTCACTGAAGCTTTCTTT. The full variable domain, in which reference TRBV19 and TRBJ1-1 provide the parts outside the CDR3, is DGGITQSPKYLFRKEGQNVTLSCEQNLNHDAMYWYRQDPGQGLRLIYYSQIVNDFQKGDIAEGYSVSREKKESFPLTVTSAQKNPTAFYLCASLLGQGVTEAFFGQGTRLTVV.

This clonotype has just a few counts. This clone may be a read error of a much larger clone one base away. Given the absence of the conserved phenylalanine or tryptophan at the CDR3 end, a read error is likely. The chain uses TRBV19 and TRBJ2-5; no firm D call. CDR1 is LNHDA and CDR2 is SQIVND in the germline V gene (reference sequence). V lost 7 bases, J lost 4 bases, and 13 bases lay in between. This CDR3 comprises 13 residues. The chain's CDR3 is CASTSRQLETQYL. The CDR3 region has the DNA TGTGCCAGTACCTCGCGGCAGCTAGAGACCCAGTACCTC.

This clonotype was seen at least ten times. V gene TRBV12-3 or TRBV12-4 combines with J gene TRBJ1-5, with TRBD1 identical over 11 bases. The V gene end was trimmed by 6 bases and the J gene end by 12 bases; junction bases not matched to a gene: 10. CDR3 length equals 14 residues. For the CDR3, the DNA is TGTGCCAGCAGCTTCGGGACAGGGGGTTTGCTCCAGCATTTT. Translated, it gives CASSFGTGGLLQHF.